This T cell receptor beta chain was sequenced in a study of vaccination effects on CD4 cells after COVID-19. As for the study in general: Sampling occurred a median 72 days post second dose, range 14 to 241.

V was clipped by 1 base and J by 11 bases, with 32 bases between them. The CDR3 runs 19 residues. Germline V gene sequence: CDR1 MDHEN, CDR2 SYDVKM. Worth noting for this clone: Its antigen is unidentified.

Data came from immunoSEQ multiplex PCR; TCRdb stores just in-frame clones and leaves some out. The table records roughly 71,000 clones, 81% of them present only once. Antigen-specific CD4+ T cell clonotypes were called by their expansion after viral peptide-pool culture in ViraFEST. An approximately 10-day culture period preceded the isolation of CD4+ T cells. Participants were given two doses of BNT162b2 or mRNA-1273 vaccine. Wells each received around 2.2 million PBMC, cultured with 10 IU/ml IL-2 and 10 ug/ml peptides. Sequencing used CD4+ T cells from PBMCs cultured with HCoV-229E spike peptides, obtained after COVID-19 vaccination. This chain uses TRBV28 with TRBJ2-5; the D call may be TRBD1 or TRBD2 (7 bases each). The TCR was taken from a human donor who received a COVID-19 vaccine. CDR3 DNA sequence: TGTGCCAGCAGTTTATCAGGGGGGGGCCCCAGCTCGTCCGCCGAGGGGCAGTACTTC. Its translation is CASSLSGGGPSSSAEGQYF.